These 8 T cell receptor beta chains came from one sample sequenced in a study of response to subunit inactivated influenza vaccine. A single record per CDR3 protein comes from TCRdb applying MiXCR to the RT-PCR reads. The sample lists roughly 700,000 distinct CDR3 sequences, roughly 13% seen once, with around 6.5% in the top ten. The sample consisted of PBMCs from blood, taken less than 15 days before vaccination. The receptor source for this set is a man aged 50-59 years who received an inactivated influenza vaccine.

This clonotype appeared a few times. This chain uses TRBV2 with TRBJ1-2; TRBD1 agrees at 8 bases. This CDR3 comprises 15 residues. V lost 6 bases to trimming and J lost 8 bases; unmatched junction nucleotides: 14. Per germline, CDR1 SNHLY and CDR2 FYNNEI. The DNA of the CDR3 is TGTGCCAGCAGCACAACAAGGACAGGGATGTACGGCTACACCTTC. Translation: CASSTTRTGMYGYTF.

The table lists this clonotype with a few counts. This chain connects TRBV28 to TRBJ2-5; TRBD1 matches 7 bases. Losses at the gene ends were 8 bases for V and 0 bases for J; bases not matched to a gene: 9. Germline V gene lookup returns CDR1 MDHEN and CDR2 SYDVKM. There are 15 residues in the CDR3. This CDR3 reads CASRTPGGNQETQYF. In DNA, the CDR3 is TGTGCCAGCCGCACCCCAGGGGGAAACCAAGAGACCCAGTACTTC.

The CDR3 protein is CASSPGLAGETQFF. In nucleotides, the CDR3 is TGTGCCAGCTCACCGGGACTAGCGGGAGAGACACAGTTCTTC. This chain joins TRBV18 and TRBJ2-1, with 14 bases that match TRBD2. Trimming at V came to 3 bases and at J to 13 bases, leaving 5 bases not matched to a gene. CDR1 is KGHSH and CDR2 is LQKENI in the germline V gene. The CDR3 length is 14 residues.

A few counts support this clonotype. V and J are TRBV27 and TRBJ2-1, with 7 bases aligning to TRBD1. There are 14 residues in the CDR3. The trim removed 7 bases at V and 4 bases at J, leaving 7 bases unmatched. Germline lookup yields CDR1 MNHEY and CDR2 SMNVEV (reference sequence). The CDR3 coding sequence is TGTGCCAGCACCTTCGACAGGGATTACAATGAGCAGTTCTTC. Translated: CASTFDRDYNEQFF.

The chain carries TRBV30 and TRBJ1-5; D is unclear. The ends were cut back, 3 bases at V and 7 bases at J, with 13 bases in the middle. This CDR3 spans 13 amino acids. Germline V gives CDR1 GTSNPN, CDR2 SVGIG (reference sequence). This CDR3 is CAWSPGYKQPQHF. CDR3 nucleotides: TGTGCCTGGAGCCCGGGATACAAGCAGCCCCAGCATTTT.

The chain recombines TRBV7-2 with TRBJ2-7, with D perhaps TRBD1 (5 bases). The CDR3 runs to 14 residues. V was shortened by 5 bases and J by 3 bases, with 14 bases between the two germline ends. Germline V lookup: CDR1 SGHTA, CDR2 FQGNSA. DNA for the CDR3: TGTGCCAGCAGCCCCAGGGCGGTTAACTACGAGCAGTACTTC. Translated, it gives CASSPRAVNYEQYF.

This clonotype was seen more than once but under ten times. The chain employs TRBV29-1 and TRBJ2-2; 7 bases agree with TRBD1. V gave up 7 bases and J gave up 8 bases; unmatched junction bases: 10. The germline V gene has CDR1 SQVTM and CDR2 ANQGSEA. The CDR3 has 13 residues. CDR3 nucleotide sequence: TGCAGCGCCGGGGACAGTTTGGATGGGGAGCTGTTTTTT. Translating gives CSAGDSLDGELFF.

This CDR3 is CASRVGTINEQFF. CDR3 DNA: TGTGCCAGCAGAGTAGGGACTATCAATGAGCAGTTCTTC. The chain is built from TRBV2 and TRBJ2-1; 7 bases align to TRBD2. The CDR3 loop spans 13 amino acids. From germline, CDR1 is SNHLY and CDR2 FYNNEI. Germline trimming cut 6 bases from V and 6 bases from J; bases unmatched to any gene: 5. Using reference TRBV2 and TRBJ2-1 for the parts outside the CDR3, the full variable domain is EPEVTQTPSHQVTQMGQEVILRCVPISNHLYFYWYRQILGQKVEFLVSFYNNEISEKSEIFDDQFSVERPDGSNFTLKIRSTKLEDSAMYFCASRVGTINEQFFGPGTRLTVL.